This entry describes one T cell receptor (beta chain). The antigen is undetermined. Time point indicated: week 47, end of study. Alongside topical imiquimod, each dose of vaccine comprised 300 ug of mutant IDH1 20-mer peptide. This entry comes from a study of a mutant IDH1 vaccine in newly diagnosed glioma. Study overall: Radiotherapy alone preceded vaccination by 4-6 weeks; alternatively, vaccination started with temozolomide cycles. It was at week 35 that visit V12 occurred, and at week 47 that visit V13 did.

The CDR3 is made up of 16 amino acids. CDR1 LGHNT and CDR2 FRNRAP come from the germline V gene. V lost 1 base and J lost 0, with 12 bases in between. The data were produced by immunoSEQ multiplex PCR, yet TCRdb's version contains in-frame clones alone and is incomplete. The data show about 52,000 clones, with around three quarters seen just once and 4.9% held by the top ten. Overall study results and limits: It seemed that pseudoprogression was not linked to changes in the top peripheral T cell clonotypes.

The receptor's source is a woman in her thirties or forties with glioma. Some clones in this sample may be carry-over from other donors' samples. The rearrangement uses TRBV12-5 and TRBJ1-1, with a tentative D call TRBD1 (5 bases). Here the sequenced sample was PBMCs, taken from a glioma patient whose treatment included an IDH1 peptide vaccine. The DNA of the CDR3 is TGTGCTAGTGGTTTGGCCCCCTGGGGGATGAACACTGAAGCTTTCTTT. It codes for CASGLAPWGMNTEAFF.